The clone carrying this TCR beta chain has only one observation. The CDR3 spans 14 residues. In germline, CDR1 is MNHEY, CDR2 SMNVEV (reference sequence). Trimming took 3 bases from V and 3 from J, leaving 12 bases between them. Original handling: Researchers report that nucleated cell counts were estimated from reference gene primer amplification. Sequencing used immunoSEQ multiplex PCR; TCRdb keeps in-frame clones, though not all of them. D and trimming come from the DNA, and the V and J calls and clone size come from that table. The table records fewer than 600,000 clones, approximately 90% of them present only once. This sample stems from a study of blood T cell repertoires in COVID-19.

This TCR derives from a woman aged 40 to 55 who had recovered from COVID-19. The chain carries TRBV27 and TRBJ2-7, with D maybe TRBD2 (5 bases). Sequencing was carried out using PBMCs or T cells enriched from blood (not recorded which). CDR3 DNA sequence: TGTGCCAGCAGTTTCGCAGGCGGGCTCTACGAGCAGTACTTC. The encoded protein is CASSFAGGLYEQYF.